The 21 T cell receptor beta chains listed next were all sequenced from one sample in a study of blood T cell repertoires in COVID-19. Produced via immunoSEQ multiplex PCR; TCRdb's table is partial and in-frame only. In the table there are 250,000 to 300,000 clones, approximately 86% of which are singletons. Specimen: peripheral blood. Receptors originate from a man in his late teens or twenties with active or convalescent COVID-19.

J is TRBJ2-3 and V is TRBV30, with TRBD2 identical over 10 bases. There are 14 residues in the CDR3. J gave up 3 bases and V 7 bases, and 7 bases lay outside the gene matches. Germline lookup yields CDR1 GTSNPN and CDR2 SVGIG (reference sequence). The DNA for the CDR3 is TGTGCCTTAAAGGGACTAGCGATGACAGATACGCAGTATTTT. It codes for CALKGLAMTDTQYF.

For the CDR3, the DNA is TGTGCCAGCAGCCAGTTGGCGCGGCACAGGGATGAGCAGTTCTTC. This codes for CASSQLARHRDEQFF. The gene calls are TRBV6-2 or TRBV6-3 and TRBJ2-1, with D possibly TRBD1 on 6 matching bases. This CDR3 has 15 residues. The V gene lost 6 bases and the J gene lost 8 bases, with 20 bases spanning the gap. Germline lookup yields CDR1 MNHEY and CDR2 SVGEGT.

CDR3: CATLSGNGDNEQFF. In DNA, the CDR3 is TGTGCCACCCTTAGCGGGAATGGAGACAATGAGCAGTTCTTC. The chain combines TRBV24-1 with TRBJ2-1; 8 bases align to TRBD2. V lost 9 bases, J lost 5 bases, and 8 bases stayed unmatched. This CDR3 comprises 14 residues. Germline V gene sequence: CDR1 KGHDR, CDR2 SFDVKD.

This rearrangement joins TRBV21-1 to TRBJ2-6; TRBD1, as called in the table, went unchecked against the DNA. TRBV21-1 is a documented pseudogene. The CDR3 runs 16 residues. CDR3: CASSKGTTSGANVLTF. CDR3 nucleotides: TGTGCCAGCAGCAAAGGCACAACCTCTGGGGCCAACGTCCTGACTTTC.

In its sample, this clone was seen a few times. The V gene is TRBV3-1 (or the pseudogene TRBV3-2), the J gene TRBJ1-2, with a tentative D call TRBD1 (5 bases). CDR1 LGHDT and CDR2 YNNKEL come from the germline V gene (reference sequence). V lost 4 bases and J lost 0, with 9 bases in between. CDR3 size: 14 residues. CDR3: CASSPGKSNYGYTF. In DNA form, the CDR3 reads TGTGCCAGCAGCCCAGGGAAATCTAACTATGGCTACACCTTC.

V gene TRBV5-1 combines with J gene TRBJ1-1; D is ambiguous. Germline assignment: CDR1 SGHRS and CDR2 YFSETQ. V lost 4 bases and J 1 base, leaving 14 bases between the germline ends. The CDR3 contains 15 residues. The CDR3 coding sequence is TGCGCCAGCAGCCTGAGCCCCCGGGGGAACACTGAAGCTTTCTTT. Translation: CASSLSPRGNTEAFF.

Here the CDR3 DNA reads TGTGCCAGTAGTGGGACAGGGGGCACAGATACGCAGTATTTT. Its protein product is CASSGTGGTDTQYF. This chain uses TRBV19 with TRBJ2-3; 10 positions match TRBD1. Germline-derived CDR1 and CDR2 are LNHDA and SQIVND (reference sequence). The ends lost 5 bases at V and 1 base at J; junction bases unmatched: 0. The CDR3 consists of 14 residues.

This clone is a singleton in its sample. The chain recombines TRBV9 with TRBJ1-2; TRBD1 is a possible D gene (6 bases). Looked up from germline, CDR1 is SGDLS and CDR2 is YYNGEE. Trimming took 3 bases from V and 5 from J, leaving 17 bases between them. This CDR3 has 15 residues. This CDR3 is CASSAGTQGRYGYTF. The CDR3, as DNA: TGTGCCAGCAGCGCCGGGACACAGGGCAGGTATGGCTACACCTTC. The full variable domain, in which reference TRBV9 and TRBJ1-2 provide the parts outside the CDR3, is DSGVTQTPKHLITATGQRVTLRCSPRSGDLSVYWYQQSLDQGLQFLIQYYNGEERAKGNILERFSAQQFPDLHSELNLSSLELGDSALYFCASSAGTQGRYGYTFGSGTRLTVV.

The CDR3 DNA reads TGTGCCAGTAGTATTACCGACTTGGCGGGGGGTGCGAATGAGCAGTTCTTC. Translated, it gives CASSITDLAGGANEQFF. V usage is TRBV19 and J usage is TRBJ2-1, with 8 bases fitting TRBD2. Germline loops: CDR1 LNHDA, CDR2 SQIVND (reference sequence). This CDR3 is 17 amino acids long. V dropped 3 bases and J dropped 7; count of bases not matched to a gene: 14. Variable domain in full (rest from reference TRBV19 and TRBJ2-1): DGGITQSPKYLFRKEGQNVTLSCEQNLNHDAMYWYRQDPGQGLRLIYYSQIVNDFQKGDIAEGYSVSREKKESFPLTVTSAQKNPTAFYLCASSITDLAGGANEQFFGPGTRLTVL.

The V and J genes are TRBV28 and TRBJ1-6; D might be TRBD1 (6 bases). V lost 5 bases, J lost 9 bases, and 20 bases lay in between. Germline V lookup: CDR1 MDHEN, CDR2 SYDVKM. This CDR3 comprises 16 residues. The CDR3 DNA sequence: TGTGCCAGCAGTCAGGGGACGACCTCTGAGCGTTCACCCCTCCACTTT. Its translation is CASSQGTTSERSPLHF. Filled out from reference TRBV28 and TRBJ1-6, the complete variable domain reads DVKVTQSSRYLVKRTGEKVFLECVQDMDHENMFWYRQDPGLGLRLIYFSYDVKMKEKGDIPEGYSVSREKKERFSLILESASTNQTSMYLCASSQGTTSERSPLHFGNGTRLTVT.

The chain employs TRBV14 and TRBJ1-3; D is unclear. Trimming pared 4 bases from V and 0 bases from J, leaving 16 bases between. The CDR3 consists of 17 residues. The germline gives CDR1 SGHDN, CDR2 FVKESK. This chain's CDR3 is CASSRRRTQSSGNTIYF. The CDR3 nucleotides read TGTGCCAGCAGCCGTAGGAGGACCCAGAGCTCTGGAAACACCATATATTTT.

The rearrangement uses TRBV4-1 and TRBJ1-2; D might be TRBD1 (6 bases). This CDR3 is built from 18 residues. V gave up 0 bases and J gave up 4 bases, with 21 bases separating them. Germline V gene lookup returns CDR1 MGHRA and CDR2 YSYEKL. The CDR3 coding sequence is TGCGCCAGCAGCCAAGAATTCTCGGTGACAGGAAACCTCTATGGCTACACCTTC. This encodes CASSQEFSVTGNLYGYTF.

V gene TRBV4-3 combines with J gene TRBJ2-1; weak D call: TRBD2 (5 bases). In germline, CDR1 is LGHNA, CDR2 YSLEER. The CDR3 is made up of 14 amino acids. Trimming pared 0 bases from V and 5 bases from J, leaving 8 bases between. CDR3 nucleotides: TGCGCCAGCAGCCAAGATCCTAGCAACAATGAGCAGTTCTTC. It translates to CASSQDPSNNEQFF.

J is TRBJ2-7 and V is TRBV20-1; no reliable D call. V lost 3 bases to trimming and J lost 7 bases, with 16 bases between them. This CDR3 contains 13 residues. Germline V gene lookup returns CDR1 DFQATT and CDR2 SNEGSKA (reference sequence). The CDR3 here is CSASDMVAREQYF. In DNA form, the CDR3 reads TGCAGTGCTAGTGATATGGTGGCGAGGGAGCAGTACTTC.

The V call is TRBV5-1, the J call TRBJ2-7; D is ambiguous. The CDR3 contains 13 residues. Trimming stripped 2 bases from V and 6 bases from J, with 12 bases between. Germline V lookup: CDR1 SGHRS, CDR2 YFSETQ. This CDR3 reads CASSFSGAAEQYF. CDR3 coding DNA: TGCGCCAGCAGCTTCTCAGGCGCAGCCGAGCAGTACTTC.

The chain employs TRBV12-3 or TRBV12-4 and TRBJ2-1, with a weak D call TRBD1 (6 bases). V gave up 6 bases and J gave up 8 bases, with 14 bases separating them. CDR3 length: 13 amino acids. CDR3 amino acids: CASSQTGLDEQFF. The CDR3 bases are TGTGCCAGCAGCCAAACAGGGTTGGATGAGCAGTTCTTC.

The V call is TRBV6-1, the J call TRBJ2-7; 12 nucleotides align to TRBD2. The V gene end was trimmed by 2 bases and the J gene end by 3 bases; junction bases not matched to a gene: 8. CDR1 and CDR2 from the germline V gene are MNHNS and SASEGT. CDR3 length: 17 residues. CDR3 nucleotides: TGTGCCAGCAGTGAACTAGCGGGAGGGTTCCTAGGCTACGAGCAGTACTTC. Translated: CASSELAGGFLGYEQYF.

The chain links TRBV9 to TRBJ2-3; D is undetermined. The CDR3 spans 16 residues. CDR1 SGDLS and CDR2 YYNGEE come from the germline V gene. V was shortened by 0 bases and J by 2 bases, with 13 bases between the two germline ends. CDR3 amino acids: CASSVERGGYTDTQYF. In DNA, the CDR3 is TGTGCCAGCAGCGTAGAGCGTGGTGGCTACACAGATACGCAGTATTTT.

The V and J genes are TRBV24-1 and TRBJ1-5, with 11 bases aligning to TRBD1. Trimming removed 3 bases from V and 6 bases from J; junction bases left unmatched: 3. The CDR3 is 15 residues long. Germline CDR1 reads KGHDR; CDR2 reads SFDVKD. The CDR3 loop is CATSDGQGAVQPQHF. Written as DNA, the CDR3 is TGTGCCACCAGTGATGGACAGGGGGCGGTTCAGCCCCAGCATTTT.

The CDR3 spells CSASPGLGIDEQFF. The CDR3, as DNA: TGCAGTGCCAGTCCGGGACTAGGTATCGATGAGCAGTTCTTC. J is TRBJ2-1 and V is TRBV20-1; 8 nucleotides agree with TRBD2. The CDR3 spans 14 residues. J lost 8 bases, V lost 6 bases, and 12 bases had no gene match. Germline CDR1 and CDR2: DFQATT and SNEGSKA (reference sequence).

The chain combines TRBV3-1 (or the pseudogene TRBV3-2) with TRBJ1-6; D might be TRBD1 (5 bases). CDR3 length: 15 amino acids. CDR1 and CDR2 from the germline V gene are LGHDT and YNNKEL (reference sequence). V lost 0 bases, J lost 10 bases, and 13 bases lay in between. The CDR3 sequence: CASSQEEGVDSPLHF. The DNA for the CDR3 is TGTGCCAGCAGCCAAGAAGAAGGGGTAGACTCACCCCTCCACTTT.